One and the same sample provided the 5 T cell receptor beta chains below, sequenced in a study of cytomegalovirus exposure and HLA in healthy donors. 13 Jbeta primers and 60 Vbeta primers were used for the PCR. The protocol was immunoSEQ multiplex PCR, while the TCRdb copy is restricted to in-frame clones and leaves out a portion. The sample contains 130,000 to 150,000 clones, 75% to 90% of which appear only once. The sequencing sample was made of PBMCs. These receptors all stem from a man aged 35 to 55 in good health and CMV-seronegative.

J is TRBJ2-3 and V is TRBV6-6; the D is unclear. Germline loops: CDR1 MNHNY, CDR2 SVGAGI (reference sequence). This CDR3 is built from 11 residues. Trimming cost V 6 bases and J 6 bases, with 7 bases left between them. CDR3 coding DNA: TGTGCCAGCAGCCCCGTGGATACGCAGTATTTT. Translating gives CASSPVDTQYF.

This rearrangement joins TRBV5-1 to TRBJ2-3, with 7 positions matching TRBD1. J was trimmed by 5 bases and V by 5 bases; bases with no gene match: 8. Germline CDR1 SGHRS, CDR2 YFSETQ. The CDR3 totals 14 residues. CDR3: CASRRQGPGDTQYF. In DNA, the CDR3 is TGCGCCAGCAGGCGACAGGGCCCCGGAGATACGCAGTATTTT.

In its sample, this clone was seen a few times. The rearrangement links TRBV19 to TRBJ1-5, with D hard to call. In germline, CDR1 is LNHDA, CDR2 SQIVND (reference sequence). Deletions cut 6 bases from V and 6 bases from J, with 12 bases between. CDR3 length: 13 residues. In nucleotides, the CDR3 is TGTGCCAGTAGGGCGCAGAGGATTCAGCCCCAGCATTTT. It translates to CASRAQRIQPQHF. The variable domain in full, with the rest retrieved from reference TRBV19 and TRBJ1-5, is DGGITQSPKYLFRKEGQNVTLSCEQNLNHDAMYWYRQDPGQGLRLIYYSQIVNDFQKGDIAEGYSVSREKKESFPLTVTSAQKNPTAFYLCASRAQRIQPQHFGDGTRLSIL.

This clone was observed once. The chain uses TRBV4-3 and TRBJ1-1; D possibly corresponds to TRBD1 (6 bases). Germline CDR1 reads LGHNA; CDR2 reads YSLEER. The CDR3 is 15 residues long. V gave up 0 bases and J gave up 6 bases, with 14 bases separating them. The CDR3 region has the DNA TGCGCCAGCAGCCAAGAAACCCACAGGGTGGCTGAAGCTTTCTTT. It codes for CASSQETHRVAEAFF.

This rearrangement joins TRBV10-1 to TRBJ2-3; no definite D call. Looked up from germline, CDR1 is WNHNN and CDR2 is SYGVQD (reference sequence). The CDR3 has 12 amino acids. V lost 0 bases to trimming and J lost 5 bases, with 3 bases between them. DNA for the CDR3: TGCGCCAGCAGTGAGTCTCGAGATACGCAGTATTTT. Translation gives CASSESRDTQYF.